This TCR beta chain was captured by sequencing in a study of blood T cell repertoires in COVID-19. Turning to the study itself: The United States, Italy and Spain supplied acute and convalescent COVID-19 samples.

In Seattle, patients joined the study during active infection and were tracked longitudinally. V gave up 4 bases and J gave up 3 bases; unmatched junction bases: 3. This CDR3 has 15 residues. CDR1 is MNHEY, CDR2 SVGAGI, per germline. Generated by immunoSEQ multiplex PCR, the TCRdb table keeps only in-frame clones and is missing some. The table records 140,000 or so clones, roughly 84% of them present only once. The sequenced sample consisted of peripheral blood. This sequence joins TRBV6-5 and TRBJ2-7, with 13 bases identical to TRBD2. The receptor's source is a man in his thirties or forties with COVID-19, enrolled during active disease. As DNA, the CDR3 is TGTGCCAGCAGTTTTGGACTAGCGGGGGTCTACGAGCAGTACTTC. This translates into CASSFGLAGVYEQYF.